Reported below is one T cell receptor (beta chain). Its antigen is as yet unknown. The sample belongs to a study of T-cell memory formation after mild COVID-19. Findings and caveats of the study: Clones that contracted from day 15 to 85 had balanced CD4/CD8; later expanders were CD4+ biased.

Looked up from germline, CDR1 is SGHKS and CDR2 is YYEKEE (reference sequence). J gave up 2 bases and V 1 base, and 7 bases lay outside the gene matches. The CDR3 has 17 residues. TCRdb called the 5' RACE reads again in MiXCR, with one record for every CDR3 protein. The table lists approximately 490,000 distinct CDR3 sequences, roughly 21% of them singletons. J is TRBJ2-3 and V is TRBV5-5, with 10 nucleotides matching TRBD2. The sample was PBMCs or a T cell subset sorted from them (not recorded which). The TCR comes from an adult woman who had mild COVID-19 (a few samples of this study predate the infection). Cell type and time point are not known. This CDR3 is CASSLTASGGPTDTQYF. In DNA form, the CDR3 reads TGTGCCAGCAGCTTGACGGCTAGCGGGGGACCCACAGATACGCAGTATTTT.